Below are 32 T cell receptor beta chains sequenced from a single sample in a study of blood T cell repertoires in COVID-19. Measured with immunoSEQ multiplex PCR; TCRdb has only the in-frame clones, and not every one. The sample lists some 240,000 clones, 88% seen once, with over 3% in the top ten. Sequencing used PBMCs or T cells enriched from blood (not recorded which). These TCRs come from a woman aged 40 to 50 who had been exposed to COVID-19.

The chain employs TRBV7-3 and TRBJ2-7, with 7 bases fitting TRBD1. The CDR3 sequence is 16 residues long. V gave up 5 bases and J gave up 0 bases; unmatched junction bases: 10. Germline CDR1 is SGHTA and CDR2 is FQGTGA. The CDR3 DNA is TGTGCCAGCAGCCGAGACCCGGGACAGAGCTCCTACGAGCAGTACTTC. The encoded protein is CASSRDPGQSSYEQYF. Together with reference TRBV7-3 and TRBJ2-7, the CDR3 gives the full variable domain: GAGVSQTPSNKVTEKGKYVELRCDPISGHTALYWYRQSLGQGPEFLIYFQGTGAADDSGLPNDRFFAVRPEGSVSTLKIQRTERGDSAVYLCASSRDPGQSSYEQYFGPGTRLTVT.

The V call is TRBV7-2, the J call TRBJ1-1, with D tentatively TRBD1 (6 bases). The CDR3 contains 16 residues. Germline-derived CDR1 and CDR2 are SGHTA and FQGNSA. Trimming took off 5 bases at V and 0 bases at J, with 16 bases between the two ends. CDR3: CASSRGPGQLNTEAFF. The DNA for the CDR3 is TGTGCCAGCAGCCGCGGTCCAGGACAGTTGAACACTGAAGCTTTCTTT.

This clone turned up a few times. The chain carries TRBV5-1 and TRBJ1-1; D gene ambiguous. CDR1 is SGHRS, CDR2 YFSETQ, per germline. The CDR3 loop spans 13 amino acids. Trimming removed 4 bases at V and 8 bases at J, with 15 bases between. The CDR3 DNA is TGCGCCAGCAGCCAATCCGACGGGAGGGAAGCTTTCTTT. Its protein product is CASSQSDGREAFF.

This clone was observed a handful of times. The chain is built from TRBV19 and TRBJ1-5; no definite D call. Trimming took off 6 bases at V and 6 bases at J, with 9 bases between the two ends. The CDR3 sequence is 12 residues long. CDR1 is LNHDA and CDR2 is SQIVND in the germline V gene (reference sequence). CDR3 amino acids: CASRRGTQPQHF. CDR3 nucleotides: TGTGCCAGTAGACGGGGAACTCAGCCCCAGCATTTT. Supplemented by reference TRBV19 and TRBJ1-5, the full variable domain reads DGGITQSPKYLFRKEGQNVTLSCEQNLNHDAMYWYRQDPGQGLRLIYYSQIVNDFQKGDIAEGYSVSREKKESFPLTVTSAQKNPTAFYLCASRRGTQPQHFGDGTRLSIL.

For this clone: At the DNA level, this CDR3 is encoded by other sequences in the same sample as well. The rearrangement links TRBV7-6 to TRBJ1-1; no clear D gene. Looked up from germline, CDR1 is SGHVS and CDR2 is FNYEAQ. The ends were cut back, 4 bases at V and 1 base at J, with 7 bases in the middle. CDR3 length equals 13 residues. The CDR3: CASSSQENTEAFF. CDR3 coding DNA: TGTGCCAGCAGCTCTCAGGAGAACACTGAAGCTTTCTTT. The full variable domain, with the rest looked up from reference TRBV7-6 and TRBJ1-1, is GAGVSQSPRYKVTKRGQDVALRCDPISGHVSLYWYRQALGQGPEFLTYFNYEAQQDKSGLPNDRFSAERPEGSISTLTIQRTEQRDSAMYRCASSSQENTEAFFGQGTRLTVV.

J is TRBJ1-4 and V is TRBV11-2, with D maybe TRBD1 (6 bases). CDR1 is SGHAT, CDR2 FQNNGV, per germline. This CDR3 spans 13 amino acids. V lost 5 bases and J lost 8, with 12 bases in between. The CDR3 protein is CASSTRTVEKLFF. CDR3 nucleotides: TGTGCCAGCAGCACCAGGACAGTCGAAAAACTGTTTTTT.

The V and J genes are TRBV11-2 and TRBJ2-5, with TRBD1 identical over 9 bases. Trimming took 3 bases from V and 4 from J; bases not matched to a gene: 6. Germline values: CDR1 SGHAT, CDR2 FQNNGV. The CDR3 runs to 15 residues. The CDR3 bases are TGTGCCAGCAGCTTCAAGGGACAGGGAGTAGAGACCCAGTACTTC. This encodes CASSFKGQGVETQYF. The full variable domain, with the rest looked up from reference TRBV11-2 and TRBJ2-5, is EAGVAQSPRYKIIEKRQSVAFWCNPISGHATLYWYQQILGQGPKLLIQFQNNGVVDDSQLPKDRFSAERLKGVDSTLKIQPAKLEDSAVYLCASSFKGQGVETQYFGPGTRLLVL.

This chain joins TRBV28 and TRBJ2-7, with 7 bases identical to TRBD2. Germline V gene lookup returns CDR1 MDHEN and CDR2 SYDVKM. The CDR3 extends over 14 amino acids. V shed 6 bases, J shed 4 bases, and the junction held 9 bases outside the gene matches. CDR3 coding DNA: TGTGCCAGCAGAGGCGGGGGAGAGTATTACGAGCAGTACTTC. It translates to CASRGGGEYYEQYF.

The chain has TRBV4-2 and TRBJ2-1; D might be TRBD2 (7 bases). This CDR3 contains 15 residues. V was pared by 0 bases and J by 4 bases, with 10 bases between. The germline V gene encodes CDR1 LGHNA and CDR2 YNFKEQ. CDR3 sequence: CASSQEGGGYNEQFF. In nucleotides, the CDR3 is TGTGCCAGCAGCCAAGAAGGGGGAGGGTACAATGAGCAGTTCTTC.

V gene TRBV6-2 or TRBV6-3 combines with J gene TRBJ1-5; no firm D call. The CDR3 contains 12 residues. V was cut by 2 bases and J by 6 bases, with 5 bases left in between. Germline V gene sequence: CDR1 MNHEY, CDR2 SVGEGT. The CDR3 reads CASSYGAQPQHF. In nucleotides, the CDR3 is TGTGCCAGCAGTTACGGAGCTCAGCCCCAGCATTTT.

In this sample, this clone turned up once. Additional DNA sequences in this sample encode the identical CDR3. The J gene is TRBJ2-3, the V gene TRBV28; maybe TRBD1 (6 bases). Germline CDR1 is MDHEN and CDR2 is SYDVKM. V gave up 2 bases and J gave up 3 bases, with 6 bases separating them. The CDR3 spans 13 residues. The CDR3 loop is CASSLRGTDTQYF. In DNA, the CDR3 is TGTGCCAGCAGTTTAAGGGGGACAGATACGCAGTATTTT.

This chain joins TRBV12-3 or TRBV12-4 and TRBJ1-1; TRBD1 matches 7 bases. V gave up 3 bases and J gave up 5 bases; unmatched junction bases: 3. This CDR3 has 13 amino acids. CDR3 in amino acids: CASSFSGGTEAFF. In DNA, the CDR3 is TGTGCCAGCAGTTTCTCAGGGGGAACTGAAGCTTTCTTT.

The chain employs TRBV5-1 and TRBJ1-1; possibly TRBD1 for D (6 bases). Germline CDR1 is SGHRS and CDR2 is YFSETQ. V was pared by 2 bases and J by 7 bases, with 18 bases between. The CDR3 has 15 residues. The CDR3 sequence is CASSFGKRDTVEAFF. The CDR3 bases are TGCGCCAGCAGCTTCGGAAAACGGGACACAGTTGAAGCTTTCTTT.

The chain joins TRBV5-5 to TRBJ2-1, with D possibly matching TRBD2 (6 bases). Deletions cut 0 bases from V and 0 bases from J, with 7 bases between. CDR1 is SGHKS and CDR2 is YYEKEE in the germline V gene (reference sequence). This CDR3 has 15 residues. CDR3 loop: CASSLAGSSYNEQFF. In nucleotides, the CDR3 is TGTGCCAGCAGCTTGGCCGGGAGCTCCTACAATGAGCAGTTCTTC.

The V gene is TRBV28, the J gene TRBJ1-1; tentative D call: TRBD1 (6 bases). The CDR3 has 13 residues. Deletions cut 6 bases from V and 4 bases from J, with 12 bases between. Germline V gene lookup returns CDR1 MDHEN and CDR2 SYDVKM. The DNA for the CDR3 is TGTGCCAGCAGCAGAGGGGGTGGCACTGAAGCTTTCTTT. As protein: CASSRGGGTEAFF.

The rearrangement joins TRBV28 to TRBJ1-1; D call uncertain. CDR1 is MDHEN, CDR2 SYDVKM, per germline. The V gene lost 6 bases and the J gene lost 1 base, with 12 bases spanning the gap. This CDR3 contains 14 residues. The CDR3 is CASSSTWPNTEAFF. Here the CDR3 DNA reads TGTGCCAGCAGCTCAACGTGGCCGAACACTGAAGCTTTCTTT.

The V and J genes are TRBV21-1 and TRBJ2-1; the tabulated D call, TRBD2, remains unverified against the DNA. TRBV21-1 is tagged as a pseudogene. The CDR3 covers 18 residues. CDR3 DNA: TGTGCCAGCAGCAAAGGGCTAGCGGGGGGGAGCTCCTACAATGAGCAGTTCTTC. This codes for CASSKGLAGGSSYNEQFF.

J is TRBJ2-1 and V is TRBV10-3; 9 nucleotides align to TRBD2. The CDR3 is 16 residues long. Germline-derived CDR1 and CDR2 are ENHRY and SYGVKD. J was trimmed by 5 bases and V by 0 bases; bases with no gene match: 5. The CDR3 loop reads CAISESGSSGDNEQFF. CDR3 DNA: TGTGCCATCAGTGAGTCGGGGTCTAGCGGGGACAATGAGCAGTTCTTC.

CDR3 bases: TGTGCCAGCAGTCCATCCCGGGCATCGGGACAGGGCCTCAATCAGCCCCAGCATTTT. It specifies CASSPSRASGQGLNQPQHF. This chain links TRBV6-2 or TRBV6-3 with TRBJ1-5; 9 positions match TRBD1. Germline lookup yields CDR1 MNHEY and CDR2 SVGEGT. The CDR3 has 19 amino acids. The trim removed 5 bases at V and 3 bases at J, leaving 17 bases unmatched.

This chain links TRBV28 with TRBJ2-3, with a weak D call TRBD1 (5 bases). The CDR3 length is 12 residues. The V end lost 10 bases, the J end lost 3 bases, and 11 bases lay between the germline ends. CDR1 is MDHEN and CDR2 is SYDVKM in the germline V gene. CDR3 protein: CATSPGTDTQYF. As DNA, the CDR3 is TGTGCCACTTCCCCAGGGACAGATACGCAGTATTTT.

The chain has TRBV5-6 and TRBJ2-7, with D uncertain. The germline gives CDR1 SGHDT, CDR2 YYEEEE. The CDR3 has 14 amino acids. Trimming took off 2 bases at V and 2 bases at J, with 11 bases between the two ends. CDR3 sequence reads: CASSFIQAPYEQYV. CDR3 coding DNA: TGTGCCAGCAGCTTTATTCAGGCACCCTACGAGCAGTACGTC.

This clone has ten or more counts. The chain recombines TRBV11-1 with TRBJ1-3, with D possibly TRBD1 on 6 matching bases. Germline assignment: CDR1 SGHAT and CDR2 FQDESV (reference sequence). Deletions cut 4 bases from V and 4 bases from J, with 8 bases between. The CDR3 spans 13 residues. CDR3 region: CASSSDSGNTIYF. The CDR3 DNA reads as TGTGCCAGCAGCTCGGACAGCGGAAACACCATATATTTT.

The V call is TRBV7-8, the J call TRBJ2-5; D might be TRBD2 (5 bases). Per the germline V gene, CDR1 is SGHVS and CDR2 is FQNEAQ. V lost 5 bases to trimming and J lost 2 bases, with 12 bases between them. This CDR3 has 14 residues. CDR3 in amino acids: CASSPREVQETQYF. The CDR3 DNA sequence: TGTGCCAGCAGCCCCCGGGAAGTACAAGAGACCCAGTACTTC.

The rearrangement links TRBV10-3 to TRBJ2-3; tentative D call: TRBD2 (6 bases). The CDR3 consists of 15 residues. From germline, CDR1 is ENHRY and CDR2 SYGVKD. Trimming took 4 bases from V and 0 from J, leaving 11 bases between them. The CDR3 protein is CAISVERVSTDTQYF. CDR3 DNA sequence: TGTGCCATCAGTGTTGAGCGGGTGAGCACAGATACGCAGTATTTT.

The V call is TRBV3-1 (or the pseudogene TRBV3-2), the J call TRBJ1-3, with unresolved D. CDR1 and CDR2 from the germline V gene are LGHDT and YNNKEL (reference sequence). Trimming cost V 1 base and J 4 bases, with 11 bases left between them. The CDR3 is made up of 15 amino acids. CDR3 region: CASSQAYIAGNTIYF. The CDR3 DNA reads as TGTGCCAGCAGCCAAGCTTACATCGCAGGAAACACCATATATTTT.

This sequence joins TRBV5-5 and TRBJ1-2; 10 bases match TRBD1. This CDR3 has 15 amino acids. Per the germline V gene, CDR1 is SGHKS and CDR2 is YYEKEE (reference sequence). The J segment lost 4 bases and the V segment lost 4 bases, leaving 7 bases of the junction unmatched. The CDR3: CASSGQGGDFYGYTF. The CDR3 DNA sequence: TGTGCCAGCAGCGGACAGGGGGGTGATTTCTATGGCTACACCTTC. The entire variable domain, with the rest obtained from reference TRBV5-5 and TRBJ1-2, is as follows: DAGVTQSPTHLIKTRGQQVTLRCSPISGHKSVSWYQQVLGQGPQFIFQYYEKEERGRGNFPDRFSARQFPNYSSELNVNALLLGDSALYLCASSGQGGDFYGYTFGSGTRLTVV.

CDR3 sequence reads: CATSDSGTGEGYTF. The CDR3 coding sequence is TGTGCCACCAGTGATTCCGGGACAGGGGAAGGCTACACCTTC. The V and J genes are TRBV24-1 and TRBJ1-2; 10 nucleotides agree with TRBD1. Germline V gene lookup returns CDR1 KGHDR and CDR2 SFDVKD. The CDR3 consists of 14 residues. Germline trimming cut 2 bases from V and 8 bases from J; bases unmatched to any gene: 4.

CDR3 sequence (DNA): TGTGCCAGCAGTGAAGACGTTCGGGGGGGACATGGGAACATTCAGTACTTC. This codes for CASSEDVRGGHGNIQYF. The genes are TRBV6-1 and TRBJ2-4, with 8 positions matching TRBD2. Per germline, CDR1 MNHNS and CDR2 SASEGT. CDR3 size: 17 residues. Trimming removed 1 base from V and 7 bases from J; junction bases left unmatched: 12.

The chain employs TRBV9 and TRBJ2-1; a weak D match, TRBD2 (6 bases). The CDR3 has 20 residues. CDR1 is SGDLS, CDR2 YYNGEE, per germline. Trimming cost V 2 bases and J 0 bases, with 24 bases left between them. The DNA for the CDR3 is TGTGCCAGCAGCGTCGGAGGGGCCGTGTCACTACTGAGCTCCTACAATGAGCAGTTCTTC. Amino acid sequence: CASSVGGAVSLLSSYNEQFF.

The rearrangement links TRBV7-6 to TRBJ1-1; possibly TRBD1 for D (6 bases). V lost 1 base, J lost 3 bases, and 9 bases lay in between. Germline V gene data show CDR1 as SGHVS and CDR2 as FNYEAQ. CDR3 length equals 14 residues. CDR3 in amino acids: CASSLDAGDTEAFF. The CDR3 region has the DNA TGTGCCAGCAGCTTAGATGCAGGGGACACTGAAGCTTTCTTT.

A word on this clone: The same CDR3 is also encoded by other DNA sequences in this sample. The chain couples TRBV28 to TRBJ1-1, with D unclear. CDR3 length: 13 amino acids. Trimming pared 7 bases from V and 4 bases from J, leaving 13 bases between. The germline gives CDR1 MDHEN, CDR2 SYDVKM. The CDR3 DNA reads TGTGCCAGCACCCCAGCAGGTGGCACTGAAGCTTTCTTT. It specifies CASTPAGGTEAFF.

The chain carries TRBV6-5 and TRBJ1-6; 8 bases are shared with TRBD1. CDR1 and CDR2 (germline): MNHEY, SVGAGI. V was pared by 6 bases and J by 8 bases, with 9 bases of the junction left unmatched. The CDR3 extends over 15 amino acids. The CDR3 DNA reads TGTGCCAGCAGACGATCCGGACAGGGAGATTCACCCCTCCACTTT. Protein: CASRRSGQGDSPLHF.